The rows below give T cell receptor beta chains drawn from one sample of a study of shared clonotypes between healthy human individuals. The protocol was immunoSEQ multiplex PCR, while the TCRdb copy is restricted to in-frame clones and leaves out a portion. In the table there are millions of clones, 85% to 95% of which are singletons. Sequencing was carried out using naive CD4+ T cells sorted from blood. Receptor source: a man younger than 35 in good health. Both conserved end residues are part of each CDR3. The D gene is left open where the match is weak. Clone size is given for some rows only: seen once, a few or many times, or a class if the clone is expanded.

d_call: .; cdr3_length: 11; clone_size: .; v_call: TRBV10-3; j_call: TRBJ2-1; cdr3_nt: TGTGCCATCAGTGAGTTCCCAGCTTATATCTTC; cdr3_aa: CAISEFPAYIF
d_call: .; cdr3_length: 13; clone_size: .; v_call: TRBV25-1; j_call: TRBJ2-4; cdr3_nt: TGTGCCAGCAGTGAAGGGGCCAAAAACATTCAGTACTTC; cdr3_aa: CASSEGAKNIQYF
d_call: .; cdr3_length: 13; clone_size: once; v_call: TRBV30; j_call: TRBJ2-1; cdr3_nt: TGTGCCTGGAGTGTACATGGGAACAGTGAGCAGTTCTTC; cdr3_aa: CAWSVHGNSEQFF
d_call: .; cdr3_length: 12; clone_size: once; v_call: TRBV27; j_call: TRBJ1-2; cdr3_nt: TGTGCCAGCAGTTCTCCCGGGGATGGCTACACCTTC; cdr3_aa: CASSSPGDGYTF
d_call: TRBD2; cdr3_length: 15; clone_size: .; v_call: TRBV27; j_call: TRBJ2-1; cdr3_nt: TGTGCCAGCAGGTTAGCGGGAGTTGTCTACAATGAGCAGTTCTTC; cdr3_aa: CASRLAGVVYNEQFF
d_call: .; cdr3_length: 13; clone_size: .; v_call: TRBV5-5; j_call: TRBJ1-5; cdr3_nt: TGTGCCAGCAGCTTGGCGGGGGATCAGCCCCAGCATTTT; cdr3_aa: CASSLAGDQPQHF
d_call: .; cdr3_length: 14; clone_size: .; v_call: TRBV18; j_call: TRBJ2-7; cdr3_nt: TGTGCCAGCTCACCACCGGTGATTCCCTACGAGCAGTACTTC; cdr3_aa: CASSPPVIPYEQYF
d_call: TRBD2; cdr3_length: 15; clone_size: .; v_call: TRBV13; j_call: TRBJ2-7; cdr3_nt: TGTGCCAGCAGCTCCGGGACTAGCCTCTTATACGAGCAGTACTTC; cdr3_aa: CASSSGTSLLYEQYF
d_call: .; cdr3_length: 16; clone_size: .; v_call: TRBV5-1; j_call: TRBJ2-3; cdr3_nt: TGCGCCAGCAGCTTGAATACGGGAGTACGCACAGATACGCAGTATTTT; cdr3_aa: CASSLNTGVRTDTQYF
d_call: .; cdr3_length: 14; clone_size: .; v_call: TRBV29-1; j_call: TRBJ2-7; cdr3_nt: TGCAGCGTTGTGGAACAGGGCTTCTCCTACGAGCAGTACTTC; cdr3_aa: CSVVEQGFSYEQYF
d_call: TRBD1; cdr3_length: 16; clone_size: .; v_call: TRBV18; j_call: TRBJ1-1; cdr3_nt: TGTGCCAGCTCAGCGACCGGGACAGGGCACAGTACTGAAGCTTTCTTT; cdr3_aa: CASSATGTGHSTEAFF
d_call: TRBD1; cdr3_length: 13; clone_size: .; v_call: TRBV10-2; j_call: TRBJ1-5; cdr3_nt: TGCGCCAGCACCAAACAGGGGAATCAGCCCCAGCATTTT; cdr3_aa: CASTKQGNQPQHF
d_call: TRBD2; cdr3_length: 15; clone_size: .; v_call: TRBV4-3; j_call: TRBJ2-3; cdr3_nt: TGCGCCAGCAGCCCGGCTAGCGGGAGGTTAGATACGCAGTATTTT; cdr3_aa: CASSPASGRLDTQYF
d_call: TRBD1; cdr3_length: 13; clone_size: .; v_call: TRBV7-2; j_call: TRBJ2-7; cdr3_nt: TGTGCCAGCAGGCAAGGGACAGGGAACGAGCAGTACTTC; cdr3_aa: CASRQGTGNEQYF
d_call: .; cdr3_length: 17; clone_size: once; v_call: TRBV18; j_call: TRBJ1-3; cdr3_nt: TGTGCCAGCTCACCACTTAGGGGGGATATCTCTGGAAACACCATATATTTT; cdr3_aa: CASSPLRGDISGNTIYF
d_call: .; cdr3_length: 13; clone_size: once; v_call: TRBV29-1; j_call: TRBJ2-7; cdr3_nt: TGCAGCGTTAGACAGGGACTAGCCTACGAGCAGTACTTC; cdr3_aa: CSVRQGLAYEQYF
d_call: .; cdr3_length: 11; clone_size: .; v_call: TRBV28; j_call: TRBJ2-7; cdr3_nt: TGTGCCAGCAGTTTAGCCCACGAGCAGTACTTC; cdr3_aa: CASSLAHEQYF
d_call: TRBD1; cdr3_length: 14; clone_size: .; v_call: TRBV2; j_call: TRBJ1-4; cdr3_nt: TGTGCCAGCATGCCGGGACAGGGTAATGAAAAACTGTTTTTT; cdr3_aa: CASMPGQGNEKLFF
d_call: .; cdr3_length: 15; clone_size: once; v_call: TRBV6-5; j_call: TRBJ2-1; cdr3_nt: TGTGCCAGCAGTCCAGGATATTCTCCCTACAATGAGCAGTTCTTC; cdr3_aa: CASSPGYSPYNEQFF
d_call: .; cdr3_length: 15; clone_size: once; v_call: TRBV15; j_call: TRBJ1-6; cdr3_nt: TGTGCCACCAGCAGAGACCCAAGTGATAATTCACCCCTCCACTTT; cdr3_aa: CATSRDPSDNSPLHF
d_call: TRBD2; cdr3_length: 16; clone_size: .; v_call: TRBV4-1; j_call: TRBJ2-1; cdr3_nt: TGCGCCAGCAGCCGGACTAGCGGGGAATCGAGCAATGAGCAGTTCTTC; cdr3_aa: CASSRTSGESSNEQFF
d_call: TRBD2; cdr3_length: 18; clone_size: once; v_call: TRBV18; j_call: TRBJ2-3; cdr3_nt: TGTGCCAGCTCACCACCGGGACTAGCGGGGAGGGGCACAGATACGCAGTATTTT; cdr3_aa: CASSPPGLAGRGTDTQYF
d_call: TRBD1; cdr3_length: 13; clone_size: once; v_call: TRBV6-5; j_call: TRBJ1-2; cdr3_nt: TGTGCCAGCAGGACAGGGGGCTCCCGTGGCTACACCTTC; cdr3_aa: CASRTGGSRGYTF
d_call: .; cdr3_length: 16; clone_size: .; v_call: TRBV9; j_call: TRBJ2-2; cdr3_nt: TGTGCCAGCAGCGTCGTAGGACATTTGGCTCCCGGGGAGCTGTTTTTT; cdr3_aa: CASSVVGHLAPGELFF
d_call: TRBD2; cdr3_length: 14; clone_size: .; v_call: TRBV6-5; j_call: TRBJ2-5; cdr3_nt: TGTGCCAGCAGTTACAGTCTAGCGGGGGAGACCCAGTACTTC; cdr3_aa: CASSYSLAGETQYF
d_call: .; cdr3_length: 14; clone_size: .; v_call: TRBV30; j_call: TRBJ2-3; cdr3_nt: TGTGCCTGGAGTCGTAGCGGAGTCACAGATACGCAGTATTTT; cdr3_aa: CAWSRSGVTDTQYF
d_call: TRBD2; cdr3_length: 15; clone_size: .; v_call: TRBV7-2; j_call: TRBJ2-5; cdr3_nt: TGTGCCAGCAGCTCTCGACTAGCGGGGGGCCGTACCCAGTACTTC; cdr3_aa: CASSSRLAGGRTQYF
d_call: .; cdr3_length: 11; clone_size: .; v_call: TRBV29-1; j_call: TRBJ1-1; cdr3_nt: TGCAGCGTTCACATGAACACTGAAGCTTTCTTT; cdr3_aa: CSVHMNTEAFF
d_call: .; cdr3_length: 14; clone_size: .; v_call: TRBV18; j_call: TRBJ2-3; cdr3_nt: TGTGCCAGCTCACCGGAGGGTTCCGTAGATACGCAGTATTTT; cdr3_aa: CASSPEGSVDTQYF
d_call: .; cdr3_length: 12; clone_size: .; v_call: TRBV10-3; j_call: TRBJ1-1; cdr3_nt: TGTGCCATCAGGACGGAGCGCACTGAAGCTTTCTTT; cdr3_aa: CAIRTERTEAFF
d_call: TRBD2; cdr3_length: 13; clone_size: .; v_call: TRBV6-4; j_call: TRBJ2-1; cdr3_nt: TGTGCCAGCAGTAGTGCGGGGGGCAATGAGCAGTTCTTC; cdr3_aa: CASSSAGGNEQFF
d_call: .; cdr3_length: 14; clone_size: .; v_call: TRBV6-5; j_call: TRBJ2-1; cdr3_nt: TGTGCCAGCAGTCGCGCTGGCGGATACAATGAGCAGTTCTTC; cdr3_aa: CASSRAGGYNEQFF
d_call: .; cdr3_length: 13; clone_size: .; v_call: TRBV5-1; j_call: TRBJ2-1; cdr3_nt: TGCGCCAGCAGACGGGACCCGGACAATGAGCAGTTCTTC; cdr3_aa: CASRRDPDNEQFF
d_call: .; cdr3_length: 16; clone_size: .; v_call: TRBV14; j_call: TRBJ2-2; cdr3_nt: TGTGCCAGCAGCCAAGCAGCAAACGAGAACACCGGGGAGCTGTTTTTT; cdr3_aa: CASSQAANENTGELFF
d_call: TRBD1; cdr3_length: 15; clone_size: .; v_call: TRBV7-2; j_call: TRBJ2-7; cdr3_nt: TGTGCCAGCAGCTTAATTTCCGGACAGGACTACGAGCAGTACTTC; cdr3_aa: CASSLISGQDYEQYF
d_call: .; cdr3_length: 15; clone_size: .; v_call: TRBV7-2; j_call: TRBJ2-5; cdr3_nt: TGTGCCAGCAGCTTAGCATCCGGGGGATGGGAGACCCAGTACTTC; cdr3_aa: CASSLASGGWETQYF
d_call: TRBD2; cdr3_length: 15; clone_size: once; v_call: TRBV7-2; j_call: TRBJ2-7; cdr3_nt: TGTGCCAGCAGCTTCGATCTAGCGGAGGGCTACGAGCAGTACTTC; cdr3_aa: CASSFDLAEGYEQYF
d_call: .; cdr3_length: 15; clone_size: .; v_call: TRBV15; j_call: TRBJ2-7; cdr3_nt: TGTGCCACCAGCAGAGATGCGGGCAAAGGGAACGAGCAGTACTTC; cdr3_aa: CATSRDAGKGNEQYF
d_call: TRBD1; cdr3_length: 14; clone_size: once; v_call: TRBV10-2; j_call: TRBJ2-7; cdr3_nt: TGCGCCAGCAGTAACCCGGGACAGGGTAACGAGCAGTACTTC; cdr3_aa: CASSNPGQGNEQYF